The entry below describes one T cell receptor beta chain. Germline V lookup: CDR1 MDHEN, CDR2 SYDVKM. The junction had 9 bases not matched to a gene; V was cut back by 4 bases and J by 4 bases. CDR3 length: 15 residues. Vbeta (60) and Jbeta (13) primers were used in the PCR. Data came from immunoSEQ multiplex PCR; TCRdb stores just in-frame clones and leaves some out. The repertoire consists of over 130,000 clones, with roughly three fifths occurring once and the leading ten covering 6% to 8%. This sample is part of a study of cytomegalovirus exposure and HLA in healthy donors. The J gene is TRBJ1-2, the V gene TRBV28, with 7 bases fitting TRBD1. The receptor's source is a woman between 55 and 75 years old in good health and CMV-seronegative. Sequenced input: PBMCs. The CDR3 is CASSSWDRTLYGYTF. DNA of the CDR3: TGTGCCAGCAGTTCCTGGGACAGAACCCTCTATGGCTACACCTTC.